The T cell receptor beta chain under discussion was sequenced for a study of blood T cells in healthy people across ages. PBMCs were isolated at a quantity of at least 7 million per sample. The CDR3 has 13 residues. Looked up from germline, CDR1 is SQVTM and CDR2 is ANQGSEA. V was pared by 4 bases and J by 4 bases, with 13 bases between. The second PCR ran 7 to 11 cycles with a sample-barcoded 5' primer and J-beta primers. TCRdb reprocessed the 5' RACE reads with MiXCR, giving one entry per CDR3 protein. The sample has almost 800,000 distinct CDR3 sequences, roughly 60% seen once. Remarks on this clonotype: Its antigen is unknown.

Study-wide points: Not knowing donor CMV status may have confounded expanded clonotype changes.

This sequence was found in a man aged 25-45 years in good health. The chain carries TRBV29-1 and TRBJ1-1, with no clear D. Material: blood. The CDR3: CSVVGTLGTEAFF. The CDR3, as DNA: TGCAGCGTTGTTGGAACCCTGGGCACTGAAGCTTTCTTT.